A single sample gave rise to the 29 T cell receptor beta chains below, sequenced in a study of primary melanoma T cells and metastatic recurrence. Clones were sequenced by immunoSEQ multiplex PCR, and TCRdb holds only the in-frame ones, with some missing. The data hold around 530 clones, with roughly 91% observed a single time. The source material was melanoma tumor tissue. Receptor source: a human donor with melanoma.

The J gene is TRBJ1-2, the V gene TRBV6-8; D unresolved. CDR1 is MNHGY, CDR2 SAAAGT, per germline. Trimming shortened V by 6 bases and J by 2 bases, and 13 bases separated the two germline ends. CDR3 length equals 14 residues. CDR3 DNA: TGTGCCAGCAGGGTCGATCACTCGAACTATGGCTACACCTTC. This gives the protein CASRVDHSNYGYTF.

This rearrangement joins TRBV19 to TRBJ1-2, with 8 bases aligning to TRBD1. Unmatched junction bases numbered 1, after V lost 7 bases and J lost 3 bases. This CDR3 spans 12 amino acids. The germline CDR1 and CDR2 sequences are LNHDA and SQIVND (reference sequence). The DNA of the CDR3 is TGTGCCAGTAAGACAGGGGACTATGGCTACACCTTC. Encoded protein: CASKTGDYGYTF.

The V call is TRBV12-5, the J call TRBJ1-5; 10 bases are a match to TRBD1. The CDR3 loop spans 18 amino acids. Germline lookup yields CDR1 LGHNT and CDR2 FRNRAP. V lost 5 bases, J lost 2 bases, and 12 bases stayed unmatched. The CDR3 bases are TGTGCTAGTGGTACAGGGACAGGGGTCCTCGGGCGCAATCAGCCCCAGCATTTT. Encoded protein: CASGTGTGVLGRNQPQHF. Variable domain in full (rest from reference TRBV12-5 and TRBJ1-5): DARVTQTPRHKVTEMGQEVTMRCQPILGHNTVFWYRQTMMQGLELLAYFRNRAPLDDSGMPKDRFSAEMPDATLATLKIQPSEPRDSAVYFCASGTGTGVLGRNQPQHFGDGTRLSIL.

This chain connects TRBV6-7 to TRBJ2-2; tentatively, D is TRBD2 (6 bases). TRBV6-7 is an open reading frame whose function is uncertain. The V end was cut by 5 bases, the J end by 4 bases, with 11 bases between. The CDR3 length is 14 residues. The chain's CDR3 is CASSVRGGTGELFF. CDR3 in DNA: TGTGCCAGCAGTGTACGGGGAGGCACCGGGGAGCTGTTTTTT.

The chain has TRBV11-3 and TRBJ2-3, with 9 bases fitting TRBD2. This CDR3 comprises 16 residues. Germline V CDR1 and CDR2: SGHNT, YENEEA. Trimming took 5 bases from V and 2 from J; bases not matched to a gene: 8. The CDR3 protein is CASSPTTSGYTDTQYF. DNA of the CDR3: TGTGCCAGCAGCCCCACGACTAGCGGTTACACAGATACGCAGTATTTT.

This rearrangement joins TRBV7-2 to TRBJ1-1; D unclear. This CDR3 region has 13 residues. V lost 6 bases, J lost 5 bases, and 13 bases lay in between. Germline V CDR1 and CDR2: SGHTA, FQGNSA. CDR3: CASSSKGRTEAFF. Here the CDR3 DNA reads TGTGCCAGCAGTTCTAAAGGGAGAACTGAAGCTTTCTTT.

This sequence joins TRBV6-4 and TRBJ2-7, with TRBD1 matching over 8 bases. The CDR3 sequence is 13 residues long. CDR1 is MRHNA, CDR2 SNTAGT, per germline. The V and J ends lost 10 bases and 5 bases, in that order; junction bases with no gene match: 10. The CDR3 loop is CATEEDRVHEQYF. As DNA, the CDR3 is TGTGCCACCGAAGAGGACAGGGTCCACGAGCAGTACTTC.

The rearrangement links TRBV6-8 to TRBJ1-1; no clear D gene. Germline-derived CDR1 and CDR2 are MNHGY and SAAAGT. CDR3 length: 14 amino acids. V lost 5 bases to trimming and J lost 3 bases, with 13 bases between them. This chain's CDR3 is CASSVGAGDTEAFF. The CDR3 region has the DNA TGTGCCAGCAGTGTGGGCGCCGGGGACACTGAAGCTTTCTTT.

CDR3 in amino acids: CASSARGQGYGYTF. CDR3 bases: TGTGCCAGCAGCGCCAGGGGACAGGGCTATGGCTACACCTTC. This chain uses TRBV6-8 with TRBJ1-2, with TRBD1 matching 9 bases. With 6 bases clipped from V and 4 bases from J, the junction kept 6 bases outside the gene matches. This CDR3 has 14 amino acids. Germline values: CDR1 MNHGY, CDR2 SAAAGT.

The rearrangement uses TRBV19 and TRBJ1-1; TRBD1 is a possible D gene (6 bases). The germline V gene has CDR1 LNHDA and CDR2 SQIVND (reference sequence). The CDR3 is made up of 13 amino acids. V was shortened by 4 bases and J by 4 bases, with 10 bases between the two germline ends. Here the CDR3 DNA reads TGTGCCAGTAGTAAACAGGGCCTCACTGAAGCTTTCTTT. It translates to CASSKQGLTEAFF. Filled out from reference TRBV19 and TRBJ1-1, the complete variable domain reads DGGITQSPKYLFRKEGQNVTLSCEQNLNHDAMYWYRQDPGQGLRLIYYSQIVNDFQKGDIAEGYSVSREKKESFPLTVTSAQKNPTAFYLCASSKQGLTEAFFGQGTRLTVV.

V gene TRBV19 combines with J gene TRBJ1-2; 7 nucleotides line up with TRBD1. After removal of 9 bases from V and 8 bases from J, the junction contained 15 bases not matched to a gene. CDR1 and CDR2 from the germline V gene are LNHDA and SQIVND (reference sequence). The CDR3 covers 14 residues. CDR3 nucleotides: TGTGCCAGCGGGGCGTTTGACAGGGAGGACGGCTACACCTTC. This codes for CASGAFDREDGYTF.

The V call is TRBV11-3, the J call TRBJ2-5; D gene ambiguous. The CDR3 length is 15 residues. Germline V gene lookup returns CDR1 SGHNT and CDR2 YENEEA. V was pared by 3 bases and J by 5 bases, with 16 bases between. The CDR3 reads CASSFRPTPRETQYF. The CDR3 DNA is TGTGCCAGCAGCTTTCGACCGACACCACGGGAGACCCAGTACTTC.

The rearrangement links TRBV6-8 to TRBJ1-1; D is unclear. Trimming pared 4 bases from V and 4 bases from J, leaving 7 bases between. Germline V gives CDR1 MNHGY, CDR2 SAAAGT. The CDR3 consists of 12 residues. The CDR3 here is CASSLSGTEAFF. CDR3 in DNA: TGTGCCAGCAGTTTATCCGGCACTGAAGCTTTCTTT.

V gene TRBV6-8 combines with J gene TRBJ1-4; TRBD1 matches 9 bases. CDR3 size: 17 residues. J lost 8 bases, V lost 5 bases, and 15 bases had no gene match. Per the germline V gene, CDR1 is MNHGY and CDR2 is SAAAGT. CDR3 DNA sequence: TGTGCCAGCAGTCCCCTCGGACGGGGACAGGGAGTCGAAAAACTGTTTTTT. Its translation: CASSPLGRGQGVEKLFF.

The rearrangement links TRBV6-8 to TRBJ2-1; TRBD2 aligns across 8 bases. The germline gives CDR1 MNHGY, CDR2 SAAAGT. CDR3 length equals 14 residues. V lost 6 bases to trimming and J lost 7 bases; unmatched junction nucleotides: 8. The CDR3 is CASSRGLEGNEQFF. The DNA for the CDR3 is TGTGCCAGCAGCCGGGGACTAGAGGGGAATGAGCAGTTCTTC.

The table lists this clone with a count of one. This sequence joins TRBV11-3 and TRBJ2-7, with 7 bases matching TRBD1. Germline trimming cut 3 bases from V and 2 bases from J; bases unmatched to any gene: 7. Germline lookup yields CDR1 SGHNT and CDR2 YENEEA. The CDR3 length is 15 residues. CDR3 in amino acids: CASSFGDSRTYEQYF. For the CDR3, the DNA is TGTGCCAGCAGCTTTGGGGACAGCAGAACCTACGAGCAGTACTTC.

CDR3 in amino acids: CASSPRLQGAKDTQYF. Here the CDR3 DNA reads TGTGCCAGCAGTCCTCGTCTACAGGGGGCAAAAGATACGCAGTATTTT. The chain uses TRBV6-8 and TRBJ2-3; 9 nucleotides agree with TRBD1. This CDR3 spans 16 amino acids. The V segment lost 5 bases and the J segment 5 bases; nucleotides outside the gene matches: 11. Per germline, CDR1 MNHGY and CDR2 SAAAGT.

The CDR3 reads CASSLDRVETQYF. DNA of the CDR3: TGTGCCAGCAGCTTAGACAGGGTAGAGACCCAGTACTTC. The rearrangement joins TRBV7-8 to TRBJ2-5; TRBD1 is a possible D gene (6 bases). The CDR3 sequence is 13 residues long. V lost 1 base, J lost 4 bases, and 7 bases lay in between. The germline CDR1 and CDR2 sequences are SGHVS and FQNEAQ.

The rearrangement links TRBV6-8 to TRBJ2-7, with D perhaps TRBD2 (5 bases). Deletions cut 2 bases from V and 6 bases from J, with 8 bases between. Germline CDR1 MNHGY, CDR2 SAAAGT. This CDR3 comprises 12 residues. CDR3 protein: CASSYNGGEQYF. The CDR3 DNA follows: TGTGCCAGCAGTTACAACGGAGGCGAGCAGTACTTC.

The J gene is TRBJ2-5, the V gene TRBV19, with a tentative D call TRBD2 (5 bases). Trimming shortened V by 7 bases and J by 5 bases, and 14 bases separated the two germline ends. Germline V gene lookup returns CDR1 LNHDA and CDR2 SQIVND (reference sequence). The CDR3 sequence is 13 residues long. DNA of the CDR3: TGTGCCAGTACTCGGGGATCGGGGGAGACCCAGTACTTC. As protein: CASTRGSGETQYF.

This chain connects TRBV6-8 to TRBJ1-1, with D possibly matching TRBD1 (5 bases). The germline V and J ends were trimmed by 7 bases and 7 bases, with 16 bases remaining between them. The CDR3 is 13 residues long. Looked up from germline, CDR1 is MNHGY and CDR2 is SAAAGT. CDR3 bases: TGTGCCAGCATCATTGGGACCGGGGATGAAGCTTTCTTT. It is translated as CASIIGTGDEAFF.

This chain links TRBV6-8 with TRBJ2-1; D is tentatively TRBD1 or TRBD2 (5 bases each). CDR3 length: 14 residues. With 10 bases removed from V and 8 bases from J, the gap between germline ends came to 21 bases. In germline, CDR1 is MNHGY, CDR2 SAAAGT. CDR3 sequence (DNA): TGTGCCATAGGGGACGGGAAGGGTCATGATGAGCAGTTCTTC. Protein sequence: CAIGDGKGHDEQFF.

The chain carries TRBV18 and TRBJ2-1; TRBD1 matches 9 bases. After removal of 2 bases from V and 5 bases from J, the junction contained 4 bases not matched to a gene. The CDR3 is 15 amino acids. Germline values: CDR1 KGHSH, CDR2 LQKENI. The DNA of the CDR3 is TGTGCCAGCTCACCAAGGACAGGGGTTGACAATGAGCAGTTCTTC. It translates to CASSPRTGVDNEQFF.

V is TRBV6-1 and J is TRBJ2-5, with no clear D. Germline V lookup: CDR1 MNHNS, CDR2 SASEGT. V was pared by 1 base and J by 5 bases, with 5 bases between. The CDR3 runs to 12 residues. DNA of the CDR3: TGTGCCAGCAGTGAAGGAAGGGAGACCCAGTACTTC. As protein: CASSEGRETQYF.

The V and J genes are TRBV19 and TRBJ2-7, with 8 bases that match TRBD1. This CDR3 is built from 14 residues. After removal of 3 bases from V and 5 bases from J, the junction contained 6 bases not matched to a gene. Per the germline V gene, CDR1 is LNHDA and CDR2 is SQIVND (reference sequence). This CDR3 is CASSMTGAANEQYF. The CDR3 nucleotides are TGTGCCAGTAGTATGACAGGGGCAGCTAACGAGCAGTACTTC.

CDR3 in DNA: TGCAGCGTACGGACAGGGGACCAGCCCCAGCATTTT. Encoded protein: CSVRTGDQPQHF. V and J are TRBV29-1 and TRBJ1-5; 9 positions agree with TRBD1. V trimming: 6 bases; J trimming: 7 bases; junction bases outside the gene matches: 4. The CDR3 is made up of 12 amino acids. Germline CDR1 and CDR2: SQVTM and ANQGSEA.

The CDR3 DNA reads as TGCAGCGGTTCAGGGGAACTGAACACTGAAGCTTTCTTT. Protein product: CSGSGELNTEAFF. The chain is built from TRBV29-1 and TRBJ1-1, with D possibly being TRBD1 (6 bases). The CDR3 is 13 residues long. CDR1 is SQVTM and CDR2 is ANQGSEA in the germline V gene. V shed 7 bases and J shed 0 bases, with 12 bases lying between them.

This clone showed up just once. CDR3 sequence: CASSLGRGSPLHF. The DNA for the CDR3 is TGTGCCAGCAGTTTGGGGAGGGGCTCACCCCTCCACTTT. The chain links TRBV6-7 to TRBJ1-6; D might be TRBD1 (5 bases). TRBV6-7 carries the ORF label, with uncertain function. The CDR3 is made up of 13 amino acids. Trimming shortened V by 4 bases and J by 10 bases, and 11 bases separated the two germline ends.

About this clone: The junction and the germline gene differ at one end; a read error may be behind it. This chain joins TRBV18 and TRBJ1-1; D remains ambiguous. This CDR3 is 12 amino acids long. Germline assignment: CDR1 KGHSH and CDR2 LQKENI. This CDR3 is CASSPNSREVFF. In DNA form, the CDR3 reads TGTGCCAGCTCACCGAACAGCCGTGAAGTTTTCTTT.